Given below is one TCR beta chain in context. Its antigen is unidentified. Trimming shortened V by 7 bases and J by 5 bases, and 15 bases separated the two germline ends. CDR3 length: 13 amino acids. Germline V gene sequence: CDR1 SGHRS, CDR2 YFSETQ. Sequenced by immunoSEQ multiplex PCR; TCRdb stores in-frame clones only, minus some. The sample contains about 32,000 clones, approximately 78% of which appear only once. The data belong to a study of a mutant IDH1 vaccine in newly diagnosed glioma. Noted time point: week 11, during vaccination. Vaccination comprised doses that each held 300 ug of mutant IDH1 20-mer peptide, plus topical imiquimod.

Sequencing was performed on PBMCs, taken from a glioma patient whose treatment included an IDH1 peptide vaccine. The chain combines TRBV5-1 with TRBJ2-5; tentatively, D is TRBD1 (7 bases). The TCR was taken from a man aged 30-40 years with glioma. CDR3 protein: CASGQGGIETQYF. The CDR3 region has the DNA TGCGCCAGCGGCCAGGGGGGAATTGAGACCCAGTACTTC.